The 21 T cell receptor beta chains given below trace back to one sample, sequenced in a study of T cells in Graves' hyperthyroidism and ophthalmopathy. Researchers amplified the TCR beta CDR3 regions from RNA transcripts. The HTBI primer set was used in a first-round RT-PCR of the TCR CDR3. TCRdb fed the multiplex PCR reads into MiXCR, producing one record per CDR3 protein. The top ten clones hold roughly 14% of a sample with hundreds of thousands of distinct CDR3 sequences, approximately 14% of them seen once. The sequenced material came from blood. These TCRs come from a woman between 18 and 30 years old with Graves' hyperthyroidism.

This clonotype has a count of ten or more. V gene TRBV28 combines with J gene TRBJ2-5, with D unclear. This CDR3 is built from 13 residues. With 5 bases removed from V and 5 bases from J, the gap between germline ends came to 12 bases. Germline CDR1 is MDHEN and CDR2 is SYDVKM. In DNA form, the CDR3 reads TGTGCCAGCAGTCCGTCCCAGACGGAGACCCAGTACTTC. Its protein product is CASSPSQTETQYF.

The chain carries TRBV4-1 and TRBJ1-1; perhaps TRBD1 as D (6 bases). V lost 4 bases to trimming and J lost 1 base, with 22 bases between them. Germline V gene data show CDR1 as MGHRA and CDR2 as YSYEKL. This CDR3 spans 18 amino acids. In DNA, the CDR3 is TGCGCCAGCAGCCCCAAGATGTTCCGGACAGCTAAGAACACTGAAGCTTTCTTT. Its translation is CASSPKMFRTAKNTEAFF.

As regards this clonotype: This clone may be a read error of a much larger clone one base away. The gene calls are TRBV12-3 or TRBV12-4 and TRBJ2-3; D not resolved. The length of the CDR3 is 13 residues. Trimming pared 3 bases from V and 5 bases from J, leaving 9 bases between. CDR3 coding DNA: TGTGCCAGCAGTTTGGTTTTTGTAGATACGCAGTATTTT. Protein sequence: CASSLVFVDTQYF.

This clonotype has a count of ten or more. The chain recombines TRBV29-1 with TRBJ1-1, with TRBD1 as a possible D gene (5 bases). CDR1 and CDR2 from the germline V gene are SQVTM and ANQGSEA. Deletions cut 4 bases from V and 3 bases from J, with 9 bases between. This CDR3 has 12 amino acids. CDR3 in amino acids: CSVVQAYTEAFF. CDR3 DNA: TGCAGCGTTGTACAGGCCTACACTGAAGCTTTCTTT.

The table lists this clonotype with many counts. CDR3 sequence reads: CSVEASGRPEQYF. DNA for the CDR3: TGCAGCGTTGAAGCTAGCGGGAGACCCGAGCAGTACTTC. The chain joins TRBV29-1 to TRBJ2-7; the match to TRBD2 covers 10 bases. The length of the CDR3 is 13 residues. Germline lookup yields CDR1 SQVTM and CDR2 ANQGSEA. V dropped 1 base and J dropped 6; count of bases not matched to a gene: 3.

This chain links TRBV29-1 with TRBJ1-1, with D possibly TRBD1 on 5 matching bases. Germline assignment: CDR1 SQVTM and CDR2 ANQGSEA. The CDR3 is 12 residues long. The V gene lost 4 bases and the J gene lost 3 bases, with 9 bases spanning the gap. The CDR3 reads CSVVWGDTEAFF. CDR3 DNA sequence: TGCAGCGTTGTGTGGGGGGACACTGAAGCTTTCTTT.

In its sample, this clonotype was seen once. This rearrangement joins TRBV20-1 to TRBJ1-2, with D unclear. V was cut by 0 bases and J by 4 bases, with 6 bases left in between. The CDR3 covers 12 residues. Germline V lookup: CDR1 DFQATT, CDR2 SNEGSKA (reference sequence). The CDR3 region has the DNA TGCAGTGCTAGAGAAGCCACCTATGGCTACACCTTC. This sequence encodes CSAREATYGYTF.

This clonotype was seen ten or more times. This chain connects TRBV15 to TRBJ2-1; no reliable D call. CDR1 is LNHNV and CDR2 is YYDKDF in the germline V gene (reference sequence). The ends were cut back, 3 bases at V and 0 bases at J, with 9 bases in the middle. CDR3 length: 15 amino acids. This CDR3 is CATSRDPSSYNEQFF. In DNA form, the CDR3 reads TGTGCCACCAGCAGGGACCCATCCTCCTACAATGAGCAGTTCTTC.

This clonotype has only a few counts. The chain has TRBV20-1 and TRBJ2-1; 12 nucleotides line up with TRBD2. The germline V gene encodes CDR1 DFQATT and CDR2 SNEGSKA (reference sequence). CDR3 size: 19 residues. Trimming took 0 bases from V and 0 from J; bases not matched to a gene: 9. This CDR3 reads CSARDLLGLAGSSYNEQFF. The CDR3 nucleotides are TGCAGTGCTAGAGACCTATTAGGACTAGCGGGGAGCTCCTACAATGAGCAGTTCTTC.

This clonotype has a count of ten or more. The chain is built from TRBV20-1 and TRBJ2-7; 10 positions agree with TRBD2. The germline V gene encodes CDR1 DFQATT and CDR2 SNEGSKA (reference sequence). The CDR3 is 15 residues long. The V and J ends lost 2 bases and 3 bases, in that order; junction bases with no gene match: 7. CDR3 loop: CSARLAGVLNYEQYF. CDR3 DNA: TGCAGTGCTAGACTAGCGGGAGTGCTAAACTACGAGCAGTACTTC.

The chain recombines TRBV19 with TRBJ1-2, with TRBD1 matching 11 bases. Germline V gives CDR1 LNHDA, CDR2 SQIVND (reference sequence). Trimming cost V 7 bases and J 3 bases; bases outside gene matches: 10. This CDR3 is built from 16 residues. The CDR3 spells CASNARWGQGDYGYTF. The CDR3 DNA follows: TGTGCCAGTAATGCTCGCTGGGGACAGGGGGACTATGGCTACACCTTC. Using reference TRBV19 and TRBJ1-2 for the parts outside the CDR3, the full variable domain is DGGITQSPKYLFRKEGQNVTLSCEQNLNHDAMYWYRQDPGQGLRLIYYSQIVNDFQKGDIAEGYSVSREKKESFPLTVTSAQKNPTAFYLCASNARWGQGDYGYTFGSGTRLTVV.

This clonotype appeared many times. The chain couples TRBV6-1 to TRBJ1-5; D call uncertain. Looked up from germline, CDR1 is MNHNS and CDR2 is SASEGT. CDR3 length: 16 residues. V lost 4 bases and J 1 base, leaving 14 bases between the germline ends. CDR3 region: CASSASSGLSNQPQHF. DNA of the CDR3: TGTGCCAGCAGTGCAAGTTCAGGCTTGAGCAATCAGCCCCAGCATTTT.

This clonotype was recorded at least ten times. V gene TRBV18 combines with J gene TRBJ2-2; D not certain. V was pared by 2 bases and J by 7 bases, with 11 bases between. This CDR3 comprises 14 residues. The germline V gene has CDR1 KGHSH and CDR2 LQKENI. CDR3 residues: CASSPTGLGGELFF. In DNA, the CDR3 is TGTGCCAGCTCACCAACCGGGCTCGGCGGGGAGCTGTTTTTT.

This clonotype has ten or more counts. V usage is TRBV28 and J usage is TRBJ2-3, with TRBD1 matching 12 bases. The germline gives CDR1 MDHEN, CDR2 SYDVKM. This CDR3 region has 17 residues. Germline trimming cut 5 bases from V and 4 bases from J; bases unmatched to any gene: 10. CDR3 sequence reads: CASSLSPGTGGADTQYF. The CDR3 region has the DNA TGTGCCAGCAGTCTCTCGCCTGGGACAGGGGGCGCAGATACGCAGTATTTT.

CDR3 residues: CASSRAARSYNEQFF. Written as DNA, the CDR3 is TGTGCCAGCAGCAGGGCGGCGCGCTCCTACAATGAGCAGTTCTTC. The chain employs TRBV12-3 or TRBV12-4 and TRBJ2-1; D possibly corresponds to TRBD1 (5 bases). CDR3 length: 15 amino acids. The V gene lost 6 bases and the J gene lost 0 bases, with 12 bases spanning the gap.

This clonotype showed up many times. The rearrangement links TRBV28 to TRBJ1-6; 12 bases map to TRBD1. The junction had 6 bases not matched to a gene; V was cut back by 2 bases and J by 7 bases. The V gene's germline CDR1 is MDHEN and CDR2 SYDVKM. This CDR3 has 17 amino acids. CDR3 in amino acids: CASSLGGTGGANSPLHF. The CDR3 nucleotides are TGTGCCAGCAGTTTAGGCGGGACAGGGGGCGCGAATTCACCCCTCCACTTT.

This clonotype was detected many times. The chain uses TRBV12-3 or TRBV12-4 and TRBJ2-1; D is perhaps TRBD2 (5 bases). CDR3 size: 13 residues. The V end was cut by 3 bases, the J end by 4 bases, with 7 bases between. The CDR3 reads CASSFRGYNEQFF. Here the CDR3 DNA reads TGTGCCAGCAGTTTTCGGGGATACAATGAGCAGTTCTTC.

This clonotype was counted at least ten times. The chain couples TRBV7-8 to TRBJ1-1; tentative D call: TRBD1 (6 bases). CDR1 is SGHVS and CDR2 is FQNEAQ in the germline V gene. The V gene lost 5 bases and the J gene lost 3 bases, with 13 bases spanning the gap. The CDR3 extends over 14 amino acids. The CDR3 nucleotides are TGTGCCAGCAGCCGGCAAAGGGGGTACACTGAAGCTTTCTTT. Translating gives CASSRQRGYTEAFF.

The chain combines TRBV20-1 with TRBJ2-7; D might be TRBD2 (5 bases). This CDR3 contains 14 residues. V was trimmed by 6 bases and J by 4 bases, leaving 19 bases between them. From germline, CDR1 is DFQATT and CDR2 SNEGSKA (reference sequence). The CDR3 bases are TGCAGTGCCACCAAGGGAGTACGGGGTTACGAGCAGTACTTC. Translating gives CSATKGVRGYEQYF.

This clonotype occurred many times. The chain recombines TRBV20-1 with TRBJ1-5, with D unresolved. The length of the CDR3 is 17 residues. Trimming removed 5 bases from V and 0 bases from J, with 20 bases in between. Germline CDR1 DFQATT, CDR2 SNEGSKA (reference sequence). CDR3 amino acids: CSAPEFDRRNSNQPQHF. In DNA form, the CDR3 reads TGCAGTGCTCCCGAATTCGACCGGCGGAATAGCAATCAGCCCCAGCATTTT.

The chain employs TRBV5-1 and TRBJ1-5, with 7 bases that match TRBD1. V gave up 0 bases and J gave up 3 bases; unmatched junction bases: 3. The length of the CDR3 is 15 residues. Germline assignment: CDR1 SGHRS and CDR2 YFSETQ. Written as DNA, the CDR3 is TGCGCCAGCAGCTTGGTCACAGGGGACAATCAGCCCCAGCATTTT. It is translated as CASSLVTGDNQPQHF.